Below are 18 T cell receptor beta chains sequenced from a single sample in a study of T-cell reconstitution after alpha-beta-depleted transplantation in children. The authors prepared the TCRbeta library with unique molecular identifiers. TCRdb re-analysed the PCR reads in MiXCR, keeping a single row per CDR3 protein. The sample consists of roughly 110,000 distinct CDR3 sequences, 10% of them appearing once. The specimen was PBMCs, collected before TCRalphabeta/CD19-depleted stem cell transplant. The receptor set was obtained from a boy younger than 10 with acute lymphoblastic leukemia, due to receive a stem cell transplant.

The genes are TRBV20-1 and TRBJ2-4, with D perhaps given as TRBD1 or TRBD2 (5 bases each). The germline gives CDR1 DFQATT, CDR2 SNEGSKA (reference sequence). V was pared by 6 bases and J by 1 base, with 7 bases between. CDR3 length: 12 residues. The CDR3 DNA is TGCAGTGCAGGGGAGGCCAAAAACATTCAGTACTTC. It encodes CSAGEAKNIQYF.

On this clonotype: A much larger clone lies one base from this, so it may be a read error. The CDR3 loop reads CVSSLASSGGQETQYF. The DNA for the CDR3 is TGCGTCAGCAGCTTGGCAAGTTCGGGTGGTCAAGAGACCCAGTACTTC. This rearrangement joins TRBV5-1 to TRBJ2-5, with D hard to call. This CDR3 spans 16 amino acids. The germline gives CDR1 SGHRS, CDR2 YFSETQ.

This clonotype was seen a handful of times. The V gene is TRBV5-1, the J gene TRBJ2-7; TRBD2 is a possible D gene (5 bases). The CDR3 loop spans 13 amino acids. Trimming stripped 3 bases from V and 3 bases from J, with 10 bases between. CDR1 SGHRS and CDR2 YFSETQ come from the germline V gene. CDR3 sequence: CASSYGISYEQYF. CDR3 sequence (DNA): TGCGCCAGCAGCTACGGGATCAGCTACGAGCAGTACTTC.

The chain is built from TRBV18 and TRBJ1-2, with 7 bases aligning to TRBD1. J was trimmed by 5 bases and V by 4 bases; bases with no gene match: 7. CDR3 length: 14 amino acids. Looked up from germline, CDR1 is KGHSH and CDR2 is LQKENI. This CDR3 reads CASSHDRANYGYTF. The CDR3 DNA sequence: TGTGCCAGCTCACACGACAGGGCGAATTATGGCTACACCTTC.

This clonotype was detected a few times. This sequence joins TRBV6-1 and TRBJ1-1; 7 bases map to TRBD1. There are 14 residues in the CDR3. The junction had 10 bases not matched to a gene; V was cut back by 4 bases and J by 8 bases. From germline, CDR1 is MNHNS and CDR2 SASEGT. In DNA, the CDR3 is TGTGCCAGCAGTGCCCGGGACAGCCTTAGAGAAGCTTTCTTT. Translation gives CASSARDSLREAFF.

With respect to this clonotype: The CDR3 does not close with the conserved phenylalanine or tryptophan, likely indicating a read error. V usage is TRBV11-2 and J usage is TRBJ1-6; 7 bases align to TRBD1. This CDR3 is built from 15 residues. Germline V gene lookup returns CDR1 SGHAT and CDR2 FQNNGV. V lost 5 bases and J lost 5; bases outside the gene matches: 6. The DNA for the CDR3 is TGTGCCAGCAGCGGGGACAGATTAAATAATTCACCCCTCCACCTT. As protein: CASSGDRLNNSPLHL.

Here the CDR3 DNA reads TGTGCCTGGAGTGGGACTTGGGCAGATACGCAGTATTTT. Amino acid sequence: CAWSGTWADTQYF. This rearrangement joins TRBV30 to TRBJ2-3, with a possible D match to TRBD2 (5 bases). From germline, CDR1 is GTSNPN and CDR2 SVGIG (reference sequence). The ends were cut back, 1 base at V and 4 bases at J, with 9 bases in the middle. The CDR3 length is 13 residues.

This chain links TRBV19 with TRBJ2-6; no reliable D call. The germline gives CDR1 LNHDA, CDR2 SQIVND (reference sequence). There are 13 residues in the CDR3. Deletions cut 5 bases from V and 0 bases from J, with 2 bases between. CDR3 sequence (DNA): TGTGCCAGTAGTGTCTCTGGGGCCAACGTCCTGACTTTC. This sequence encodes CASSVSGANVLTF.

The rearrangement joins TRBV20-1 to TRBJ1-5; D is possibly TRBD1 (5 bases). From germline, CDR1 is DFQATT and CDR2 SNEGSKA (reference sequence). The CDR3 is 15 residues long. V dropped 5 bases and J dropped 0 bases, with 14 bases sitting between them. The CDR3 sequence: CSAARQTYSNQPQHF. For the CDR3, the DNA is TGCAGTGCTGCTCGACAGACTTATAGCAATCAGCCCCAGCATTTT.

There are a few counts of this clonotype. V gene TRBV6-2 or TRBV6-3 combines with J gene TRBJ2-2, with TRBD2 matching over 8 bases. The germline CDR1 and CDR2 sequences are MNHEY and SVGEGT. CDR3 length: 15 residues. J gave up 5 bases and V 8 bases, and 10 bases lay outside the gene matches. The CDR3 loop is CASHGGGSRTGELFF. DNA of the CDR3: TGTGCCAGCCACGGGGGGGGGTCGAGGACCGGGGAGCTGTTTTTT.

This clonotype was counted ten times or more. The chain is built from TRBV20-1 and TRBJ2-5; 7 nucleotides agree with TRBD1. V lost 5 bases, J lost 3 bases, and 6 bases stayed unmatched. The CDR3 consists of 13 residues. Germline assignment: CDR1 DFQATT and CDR2 SNEGSKA (reference sequence). CDR3 region: CSADSGTEETQYF. The CDR3 DNA reads TGCAGTGCTGACTCCGGGACAGAAGAGACCCAGTACTTC.

The V and J genes are TRBV5-1 and TRBJ2-1, with D possibly being TRBD1 or TRBD2 (5 bases each). The CDR3 has 14 residues. Germline lookup yields CDR1 SGHRS and CDR2 YFSETQ. Trimming pared 4 bases from V and 6 bases from J, leaving 14 bases between. The CDR3, as DNA: TGCGCCAGCAGCGTGACGGGGCCCCCCAATGAGCAGTTCTTC. It yields the protein CASSVTGPPNEQFF.

This clonotype was observed at least ten times. This chain joins TRBV28 and TRBJ2-7; D is unclear. Germline V gene lookup returns CDR1 MDHEN and CDR2 SYDVKM. The CDR3 extends over 13 amino acids. V lost 6 bases to trimming and J lost 0 bases, with 9 bases between them. The CDR3 region is CASSPDLSYEQYF. CDR3 coding DNA: TGTGCCAGCAGCCCGGACCTCTCCTACGAGCAGTACTTC.

This clonotype was seen at least ten times. V is TRBV6-5 and J is TRBJ2-2, with D tentatively TRBD1 (6 bases). The germline gives CDR1 MNHEY, CDR2 SVGAGI. CDR3 size: 16 residues. Trimming removed 0 bases from V and 2 bases from J, with 10 bases in between. CDR3 protein: CASSYSRDTNTGELFF. The CDR3 DNA reads as TGTGCCAGCAGTTACTCCCGGGACACAAACACCGGGGAGCTGTTTTTT.

The V call is TRBV7-6, the J call TRBJ2-1, with D perhaps assigned TRBD1 or TRBD2 (5 bases each). There are 16 residues in the CDR3. Trimming shortened V by 3 bases and J by 6 bases, and 18 bases separated the two germline ends. CDR1 SGHVS and CDR2 FNYEAQ come from the germline V gene. CDR3 coding DNA: TGTGCCAGCAGCTTCCGGGGCCCAGGTTCCCGCAATGAGCAGTTCTTC. Encoded protein: CASSFRGPGSRNEQFF.

This clonotype turned up a few times. CDR3 sequence reads: CATTASGRPTGELFF. Written as DNA, the CDR3 is TGTGCCACCACTGCTAGCGGGAGACCGACCGGGGAGCTGTTTTTT. The chain joins TRBV24-1 to TRBJ2-2; 10 bases are shared with TRBD2. The CDR3 length is 15 residues. The trim removed 8 bases at V and 5 bases at J, leaving 7 bases unmatched. Germline V CDR1 and CDR2: KGHDR, SFDVKD.

The V and J genes are TRBV6-5 and TRBJ2-6, with a possible D match to TRBD1 (6 bases). This CDR3 contains 19 residues. Trimming stripped 2 bases from V and 1 base from J, with 18 bases between. Per the germline V gene, CDR1 is MNHEY and CDR2 is SVGAGI. The CDR3 loop reads CASSYPRLGRGSGANVLTF. The CDR3 coding sequence is TGTGCCAGCAGTTACCCTAGATTAGGCAGGGGATCTGGGGCCAACGTCCTGACTTTC.

This clonotype was detected ten times or more. The CDR3 DNA is TGCGCCAGCAGCTTGGATCCAGGGAAAGACACTGAAGCTTTCTTT. This sequence encodes CASSLDPGKDTEAFF. V usage is TRBV5-1 and J usage is TRBJ1-1; D perhaps matches TRBD1 (5 bases). This CDR3 region has 15 residues. V was cut by 0 bases and J by 3 bases, with 12 bases left in between. The germline V gene encodes CDR1 SGHRS and CDR2 YFSETQ.